The 20 T cell receptor beta chains given below trace back to one sample, sequenced in a study of cytomegalovirus exposure and HLA in healthy donors. PCR primers comprised 60 Vbeta and 13 Jbeta primers. Here immunoSEQ multiplex PCR was the method, and the copy in TCRdb shows in-frame clones only, minus some. Of fewer than 150,000 clones in the sample, around 76% were seen once. Sequenced sample: PBMCs. The source of these receptors is a man aged 60 to 69 in good health and CMV-seropositive.

The chain recombines TRBV7-3 with TRBJ2-2, with a tentative D call TRBD1 (5 bases). Germline V gene sequence: CDR1 SGHTA, CDR2 FQGTGA. The CDR3 has 15 amino acids. V shed 4 bases and J shed 0 bases, with 9 bases lying between them. The CDR3 reads CASSYRTTNTGELFF. The CDR3 coding sequence is TGTGCCAGCAGCTACCGGACAACGAACACCGGGGAGCTGTTTTTT.

This rearrangement joins TRBV11-2 to TRBJ1-2; D is unresolved. The length of the CDR3 is 12 residues. The ends were cut back, 8 bases at V and 3 bases at J, with 10 bases in the middle. The germline V gene has CDR1 SGHAT and CDR2 FQNNGV. The CDR3 sequence: CASGPGYYGYTF. In nucleotides, the CDR3 is TGTGCCAGCGGTCCAGGCTACTATGGCTACACCTTC.

The chain uses TRBV6-1 and TRBJ1-4; D ambiguous. Germline V lookup: CDR1 MNHNS, CDR2 SASEGT. V was cut by 6 bases and J by 0 bases, with 11 bases left in between. There are 15 residues in the CDR3. The CDR3 sequence is CASSRVLATNEKLFF. The CDR3 DNA reads as TGTGCCAGCAGCCGGGTACTAGCAACTAATGAAAAACTGTTTTTT.

This clone was recorded a few times. The V and J genes are TRBV15 and TRBJ1-2; the D gene is possibly TRBD1 (6 bases). Germline CDR1 and CDR2: LNHNV and YYDKDF (reference sequence). CDR3 length equals 13 residues. Trimming pared 5 bases from V and 4 bases from J, leaving 11 bases between. In nucleotides, the CDR3 is TGTGCCACCAGCCGAGGGGGGGGCTATGGCTACACCTTC. Translating gives CATSRGGGYGYTF.

The gene calls are TRBV6-6 and TRBJ2-5, with 9 bases matching TRBD2. The J segment lost 5 bases and the V segment lost 8 bases, leaving 6 bases of the junction unmatched. CDR1 is MNHNY, CDR2 SVGAGI, per germline (reference sequence). The CDR3 sequence is 13 residues long. CDR3 DNA sequence: TGTGCCAGCGGGCATAGCGGGGGTGAGACCCAGTACTTC. Translated, it gives CASGHSGGETQYF.

The V and J genes are TRBV5-1 and TRBJ2-5; 10 bases map to TRBD2. The germline CDR1 and CDR2 sequences are SGHRS and YFSETQ. The CDR3 is 16 amino acids. V dropped 6 bases and J dropped 2; count of bases not matched to a gene: 10. The DNA for the CDR3 is TGCGCCAGCAAGGCAGCGGGAGGGGGTCGACAAGAGACCCAGTACTTC. Translated: CASKAAGGGRQETQYF. The variable domain in full, with the rest retrieved from reference TRBV5-1 and TRBJ2-5, is KAGVTQTPRYLIKTRGQQVTLSCSPISGHRSVSWYQQTPGQGLQFLFEYFSETQRNKGNFPGRFSGRQFSNSRSEMNVSTLELGDSALYLCASKAAGGGRQETQYFGPGTRLLVL.

This clone came up once. The rearrangement links TRBV19 to TRBJ1-5, with D possibly TRBD1 on 6 matching bases. CDR3 length: 17 residues. V was pared by 6 bases and J by 2 bases, with 20 bases between. Germline assignment: CDR1 LNHDA and CDR2 SQIVND (reference sequence). The CDR3 is CASRGDQGPGGNQPQHF. CDR3 bases: TGTGCCAGTAGGGGTGACCAGGGGCCCGGGGGCAATCAGCCCCAGCATTTT.

The rearrangement links TRBV4-2 to TRBJ1-2; TRBD1 matches 9 bases. Looked up from germline, CDR1 is LGHNA and CDR2 is YNFKEQ. Unmatched junction bases numbered 8, after V lost 3 bases and J lost 3 bases. The CDR3 sequence is 16 residues long. DNA for the CDR3: TGTGCCAGCAGCCAGGTGAACCGGGACAGGGACTATGGCTACACCTTC. Residues: CASSQVNRDRDYGYTF.

This clone was seen a handful of times. The rearrangement uses TRBV9 and TRBJ2-1; 9 nucleotides agree with TRBD1. The germline V gene encodes CDR1 SGDLS and CDR2 YYNGEE. The J segment lost 3 bases and the V segment lost 4 bases, leaving 8 bases of the junction unmatched. This CDR3 comprises 16 residues. The CDR3 reads CASSLSGTGYYNEQFF. CDR3 coding DNA: TGTGCCAGCAGCTTATCCGGGACAGGGTACTACAATGAGCAGTTCTTC.

The genes are TRBV21-1 and TRBJ1-6. TRBV21-1 is reported as a pseudogene. The CDR3 is 20 amino acids. CDR3 region: CASSKAPAGEVGTYNSPLHF. The CDR3 DNA reads TGTGCCAGCAGCAAAGCCCCGGCGGGGGAAGTAGGAACCTATAATTCACCCCTCCACTTT.

The chain joins TRBV27 to TRBJ1-3; D uncertain. Germline CDR1 MNHEY, CDR2 SMNVEV (reference sequence). Trimming left V 6 bases short and J 7 bases short, with 19 bases between. The CDR3 covers 15 residues. The CDR3 DNA sequence: TGTGCCAGCAGACCAGGCGACCTCCCTCGGAACACCATATATTTT. Translated: CASRPGDLPRNTIYF.

The chain has TRBV19 and TRBJ2-3, with 9 bases lining up with TRBD1. The germline CDR1 and CDR2 sequences are LNHDA and SQIVND (reference sequence). J gave up 6 bases and V 3 bases, and 4 bases lay outside the gene matches. The CDR3 spans 14 residues. CDR3 in amino acids: CASSMDRGTDTQYF. The CDR3 DNA reads TGTGCCAGTAGTATGGACAGGGGAACGGATACGCAGTATTTT.

This clone was counted only a few times. This chain uses TRBV5-5 with TRBJ2-7, with D tentatively TRBD2 (5 bases). This CDR3 contains 13 residues. The germline V gene encodes CDR1 SGHKS and CDR2 YYEKEE (reference sequence). V was clipped by 0 bases and J by 3 bases, with 7 bases between them. This chain's CDR3 is CASSLGENYEQYF. The CDR3 nucleotides read TGTGCCAGCAGCTTGGGGGAGAACTACGAGCAGTACTTC.

The chain carries TRBV6-5 and TRBJ2-7; D remains ambiguous. This CDR3 has 11 residues. Trimming removed 6 bases at V and 3 bases at J, with 6 bases between. The germline CDR1 and CDR2 sequences are MNHEY and SVGAGI. CDR3 sequence reads: CASSSFYEQYF. The CDR3 nucleotides are TGTGCCAGCAGCTCGTTCTACGAGCAGTACTTC.

The chain carries TRBV2 and TRBJ1-1; TRBD1 is a possible D gene (5 bases). CDR1 is SNHLY and CDR2 is FYNNEI in the germline V gene. The CDR3 totals 13 residues. Trimming stripped 6 bases from V and 1 base from J, with 9 bases between. The CDR3 sequence is CASRLDRNTEAFF. CDR3 DNA sequence: TGTGCCAGCAGACTCGACAGGAACACTGAAGCTTTCTTT.

CDR3 amino acids: CASSFPEGTFNQPQHF. CDR3 nucleotide sequence: TGTGCCAGCAGCTTCCCGGAGGGGACGTTTAATCAGCCCCAGCATTTT. This rearrangement joins TRBV7-9 to TRBJ1-5, with TRBD1 as a possible D gene (5 bases). The CDR3 extends over 16 amino acids. The germline gives CDR1 SEHNR, CDR2 FQNEAQ (reference sequence). V was pared by 3 bases and J by 4 bases, with 16 bases between. Full variable domain (remainder filled in from reference TRBV7-9 and TRBJ1-5): DTGVSQNPRHKITKRGQNVTFRCDPISEHNRLYWYRQTLGQGPEFLTYFQNEAQLEKSRLLSDRFSAERPKGSFSTLEIQRTEQGDSAMYLCASSFPEGTFNQPQHFGDGTRLSIL.

The J gene is TRBJ2-1, the V gene TRBV9, with TRBD2 matching 9 bases. CDR1 SGDLS and CDR2 YYNGEE come from the germline V gene. The V segment lost 7 bases and the J segment 0 bases; nucleotides outside the gene matches: 5. This CDR3 contains 15 residues. The CDR3 nucleotides are TGTGCCAGCCGGGGTAGCGGGAGCTCCTACAATGAGCAGTTCTTC. Translation: CASRGSGSSYNEQFF.

This clone was recorded only once. The J gene is TRBJ2-5, the V gene TRBV28; D may be TRBD1 (6 bases). This CDR3 has 14 residues. Germline lookup yields CDR1 MDHEN and CDR2 SYDVKM. V was trimmed by 4 bases and J by 1 base, leaving 10 bases between them. CDR3 protein: CASSSQGIQETQYF. DNA of the CDR3: TGTGCCAGCAGTTCCCAGGGGATCCAAGAGACCCAGTACTTC.

This clone turned up a few times. This chain links TRBV6-6 with TRBJ2-1, with 7 bases aligning to TRBD1. The germline gives CDR1 MNHNY, CDR2 SVGAGI (reference sequence). The CDR3 has 15 residues. The V gene end was trimmed by 6 bases and the J gene end by 0 bases; junction bases not matched to a gene: 5. CDR3 protein: CASRPDRDSYNEQFF. DNA for the CDR3: TGTGCCAGCAGACCCGACAGGGACTCCTACAATGAGCAGTTCTTC.

The gene calls are TRBV9 and TRBJ2-3; the match to TRBD2 covers 12 bases. Germline-derived CDR1 and CDR2 are SGDLS and YYNGEE. J gave up 4 bases and V 2 bases, and 2 bases lay outside the gene matches. This CDR3 spans 15 amino acids. The CDR3 DNA follows: TGTGCCAGCAGCGTTCTAGCGGGGGGGCCAGATACGCAGTATTTT. Protein: CASSVLAGGPDTQYF.